A single sample is the source of the 28 T cell receptor beta chains below, sequenced in a study of blood T cell repertoires in COVID-19. TCRdb's table, derived via immunoSEQ multiplex PCR, lists solely in-frame clones and lacks some. Here the sample spans 150,000 to 200,000 clones, around 80% being singletons. Sequenced input: PBMCs or T cells enriched from blood (not recorded which). Receptor source: an older woman in a cohort exposed to, infected with or recovered from COVID-19 (not recorded which).

The chain employs TRBV20-1 and TRBJ1-4; tentatively, D is TRBD1 (5 bases). Germline V lookup: CDR1 DFQATT, CDR2 SNEGSKA (reference sequence). The CDR3 is 15 amino acids. Trimming took 3 bases from V and 8 from J, leaving 19 bases between them. The CDR3 reads CSASLPGGLREKLFF. CDR3 coding DNA: TGCAGTGCTAGTCTTCCGGGGGGACTGCGAGAAAAACTGTTTTTT.

The gene calls are TRBV12-5 and TRBJ1-5; D unresolved. V was pared by 7 bases and J by 7 bases, with 17 bases between. The CDR3 runs to 14 residues. Germline V gene lookup returns CDR1 LGHNT and CDR2 FRNRAP. CDR3 residues: CASAREEGAQPQHF. CDR3 DNA: TGTGCTAGTGCCCGGGAGGAGGGCGCCCAGCCCCAGCATTTT. The whole variable domain, remainder taken from reference TRBV12-5 and TRBJ1-5, is DARVTQTPRHKVTEMGQEVTMRCQPILGHNTVFWYRQTMMQGLELLAYFRNRAPLDDSGMPKDRFSAEMPDATLATLKIQPSEPRDSAVYFCASAREEGAQPQHFGDGTRLSIL.

Of note for this clone: Other DNA sequences in the sample encode the same CDR3. The chain has TRBV29-1 and TRBJ1-1; no firm D call. V was shortened by 7 bases and J by 1 base, with 4 bases between the two germline ends. The length of the CDR3 is 10 residues. The germline CDR1 and CDR2 sequences are SQVTM and ANQGSEA. Here the CDR3 DNA reads TGCAGCGCCCAGAACACTGAAGCTTTCTTT. It specifies CSAQNTEAFF.

The genes are TRBV6-2 or TRBV6-3 and TRBJ1-1; D uncertain. The CDR3 sequence is 12 residues long. Trimming shortened V by 5 bases and J by 6 bases, and 10 bases separated the two germline ends. Germline V gene sequence: CDR1 MNHEY, CDR2 SVGEGT. The CDR3 region has the DNA TGTGCCAGCAGTACGCAGGTGGCTGAAGCTTTCTTT. Residues: CASSTQVAEAFF.

The rearrangement links TRBV29-1 to TRBJ2-1; tentative D call: TRBD2 (6 bases). The V end was cut by 7 bases, the J end by 2 bases, with 12 bases between. The CDR3 is 13 amino acids. Germline V lookup: CDR1 SQVTM, CDR2 ANQGSEA. The CDR3, as DNA: TGCAGCGGCAGAGGGGAGGCCTACAATGAGCAGTTCTTC. Encoded protein: CSGRGEAYNEQFF.

This chain links TRBV4-1 with TRBJ1-2, with 10 nucleotides matching TRBD1. Germline V gene lookup returns CDR1 MGHRA and CDR2 YSYEKL. The V and J ends lost 0 bases and 8 bases, in that order; junction bases with no gene match: 3. CDR3 length: 14 residues. CDR3 sequence reads: CASSQEWDRGGYTF. CDR3 DNA: TGCGCCAGCAGCCAAGAATGGGACAGGGGCGGCTACACCTTC.

V and J are TRBV18 and TRBJ2-3, with 13 nucleotides matching TRBD2. V shed 10 bases and J 6 bases; nucleotides not matched to a gene: 10. The CDR3 is 15 amino acids. Germline V lookup: CDR1 KGHSH, CDR2 LQKENI. The CDR3 spells CATRLAGGGPDTQYF. Here the CDR3 DNA reads TGTGCCACCAGACTAGCGGGAGGTGGGCCGGATACGCAGTATTTT. Together with reference TRBV18 and TRBJ2-3, the CDR3 gives the full variable domain: NAGVMQNPRHLVRRRGQEARLRCSPMKGHSHVYWYRQLPEEGLKFMVYLQKENIIDESGMPKERFSAEFPKEGPSILRIQQVVRGDSAAYFCATRLAGGGPDTQYFGPGTRLTVL.

Only a few counts were recorded for this clone. This chain links TRBV7-8 with TRBJ2-5; D is uncertain. Germline V CDR1 and CDR2: SGHVS, FQNEAQ. The CDR3 extends over 13 amino acids. Trimming removed 4 bases from V and 8 bases from J, with 14 bases in between. The CDR3 protein is CASSSTTYQTQYF. The CDR3 DNA is TGTGCCAGCAGCTCCACTACCTATCAAACCCAGTACTTC.

This chain uses TRBV6-5 with TRBJ1-1; TRBD1 matches 10 bases. Germline CDR1 MNHEY, CDR2 SVGAGI. The CDR3 consists of 15 residues. After removal of 6 bases from V and 0 bases from J, the junction contained 4 bases not matched to a gene. The CDR3 region is CASRRQGALNTEAFF. The CDR3 region has the DNA TGTGCCAGCAGACGACAGGGGGCTTTGAACACTGAAGCTTTCTTT.

V usage is TRBV30 and J usage is TRBJ1-5; D gene uncertain. The length of the CDR3 is 15 residues. V gave up 2 bases and J gave up 4 bases, with 15 bases separating them. Germline CDR1 reads GTSNPN; CDR2 reads SVGIG (reference sequence). The CDR3 sequence is CAWSYPGSTNQPQHF. CDR3 bases: TGTGCCTGGAGTTACCCCGGGTCCACAAATCAGCCCCAGCATTTT. The complete variable domain, with remaining parts taken from reference TRBV30 and TRBJ1-5, reads SQTIHQWPATLVQPVGSPLSLECTVEGTSNPNLYWYRQAAGRGLQLLFYSVGIGQISSEVPQNLSASRPQDRQFILSSKKLLLSDSGFYLCAWSYPGSTNQPQHFGDGTRLSIL.

The chain has TRBV11-2 and TRBJ2-3, with 12 bases that match TRBD2. CDR1 is SGHAT, CDR2 FQNNGV, per germline. The V and J ends lost 7 bases and 1 base, in that order; junction bases with no gene match: 3. The CDR3 has 15 residues. This CDR3 is CASTLAGGGTDTQYF. As DNA, the CDR3 is TGTGCCAGCACTCTAGCGGGAGGGGGCACAGATACGCAGTATTTT. Supplemented by reference TRBV11-2 and TRBJ2-3, the full variable domain reads EAGVAQSPRYKIIEKRQSVAFWCNPISGHATLYWYQQILGQGPKLLIQFQNNGVVDDSQLPKDRFSAERLKGVDSTLKIQPAKLEDSAVYLCASTLAGGGTDTQYFGPGTRLTVL.

A few counts support this clone. The V call is TRBV6-5, the J call TRBJ2-3; D not certain. The CDR3 loop spans 16 amino acids. V was trimmed by 0 bases and J by 1 base, leaving 11 bases between them. The germline V gene encodes CDR1 MNHEY and CDR2 SVGAGI. CDR3 DNA: TGTGCCAGCAGTTACTCGAGTGCCTCGGGCACAGATACGCAGTATTTT. Translated: CASSYSSASGTDTQYF.

V gene TRBV5-1 combines with J gene TRBJ2-3, with 9 bases matching TRBD2. CDR3 length: 15 amino acids. The V and J ends lost 1 base and 3 bases, in that order; junction bases with no gene match: 3. CDR1 is SGHRS, CDR2 YFSETQ, per germline. Here the CDR3 reads CASSLFSGSTDTQYF. CDR3 bases: TGCGCCAGCAGCTTGTTTAGCGGGAGTACAGATACGCAGTATTTT.

The chain carries TRBV2 and TRBJ2-2; D not certain. This CDR3 is built from 14 residues. The V end was cut by 1 base, the J end by 3 bases, with 6 bases between. CDR1 and CDR2 (germline): SNHLY, FYNNEI. CDR3 sequence: CASSEVQDTGELFF. CDR3 nucleotide sequence: TGTGCCAGCAGTGAAGTCCAGGACACCGGGGAGCTGTTTTTT.

The chain uses TRBV28 and TRBJ2-3; TRBD2 matches 7 bases. The CDR3 has 15 amino acids. Germline assignment: CDR1 MDHEN and CDR2 SYDVKM. Trimming at V came to 5 bases and at J to 7 bases, leaving 12 bases not matched to a gene. The chain's CDR3 is CASSEGGRTSNTQYF. The CDR3, as DNA: TGTGCCAGCAGTGAAGGCGGGAGAACATCGAATACGCAGTATTTT.

The chain carries TRBV7-9 and TRBJ1-2; 8 bases line up with TRBD1. The CDR3 runs to 16 residues. Germline V gives CDR1 SEHNR, CDR2 FQNEAQ (reference sequence). Trimming removed 5 bases from V and 1 base from J; junction bases left unmatched: 9. The CDR3 DNA reads TGTGCCAGCAGCCAAGCCGGGACAGGCAATAACTATGGCTACACCTTC. Its translation: CASSQAGTGNNYGYTF. The full variable domain, with the rest looked up from reference TRBV7-9 and TRBJ1-2, is DTGVSQNPRHKITKRGQNVTFRCDPISEHNRLYWYRQTLGQGPEFLTYFQNEAQLEKSRLLSDRFSAERPKGSFSTLEIQRTEQGDSAMYLCASSQAGTGNNYGYTFGSGTRLTVV.

This clone has only one observation. The CDR3, as DNA: TGTGCTAGTGGTCCGGGGGCGGGAGGTGAGACCCAGTACTTC. Translated: CASGPGAGGETQYF. The chain joins TRBV12-5 to TRBJ2-5; 8 bases match TRBD2. The CDR3 loop spans 14 amino acids. Germline V lookup: CDR1 LGHNT, CDR2 FRNRAP. The J segment lost 5 bases and the V segment lost 5 bases, leaving 7 bases of the junction unmatched.

The chain is built from TRBV5-1 and TRBJ1-2; 11 nucleotides line up with TRBD1. This CDR3 is built from 15 residues. CDR1 and CDR2 (germline): SGHRS, YFSETQ. V shed 0 bases, J shed 6 bases, and the junction held 4 bases outside the gene matches. CDR3 amino acids: CASSLGGTGGNGYTF. Here the CDR3 DNA reads TGCGCCAGCAGCTTGGGAGGGACAGGGGGTAATGGCTACACCTTC.

The V call is TRBV28, the J call TRBJ1-2; no firm D call. The CDR3 contains 13 residues. Germline V gene sequence: CDR1 MDHEN, CDR2 SYDVKM. Trimming removed 3 bases from V and 7 bases from J, with 12 bases in between. The CDR3 DNA sequence: TGTGCCAGCAGTTTTTCCCCCCACGGTGGCTACACCTTC. Amino acids: CASSFSPHGGYTF.

The V and J genes are TRBV14 and TRBJ2-7, with 10 bases that match TRBD1. Germline V gene lookup returns CDR1 SGHDN and CDR2 FVKESK. With 4 bases clipped from V and 3 bases from J, the junction kept 3 bases outside the gene matches. CDR3 length: 14 residues. Here the CDR3 reads CASSRTGGFYEQYF. CDR3 bases: TGTGCCAGCAGCCGGACAGGGGGATTCTACGAGCAGTACTTC.

The chain links TRBV10-3 to TRBJ2-2; maybe TRBD1 (6 bases). V was clipped by 10 bases and J by 2 bases, with 17 bases between them. From germline, CDR1 is ENHRY and CDR2 SYGVKD. The CDR3 sequence is 15 residues long. The CDR3 loop is CASDPQGINTGELFF. As DNA, the CDR3 is TGTGCCAGCGACCCCCAGGGGATCAACACCGGGGAGCTGTTTTTT.

V usage is TRBV11-2 and J usage is TRBJ1-6; D uncertain. The V gene's germline CDR1 is SGHAT and CDR2 FQNNGV. Trimming removed 0 bases from V and 7 bases from J, with 7 bases in between. This CDR3 contains 14 residues. CDR3 residues: CASSLEGRNSPLHF. DNA for the CDR3: TGTGCCAGCAGCTTAGAGGGCAGAAATTCACCCCTCCACTTT.

With respect to this clone: Other DNA sequences in the same sample also yield this CDR3. The rearrangement joins TRBV5-1 to TRBJ2-7, with a weak D call TRBD1 (5 bases). Trimming removed 2 bases from V and 4 bases from J, with 7 bases in between. The CDR3 spans 12 residues. Germline lookup yields CDR1 SGHRS and CDR2 YFSETQ. The CDR3 DNA reads as TGCGCCAGCAGCTTCCAGGGTTACGAGCAGTACTTC. It yields the protein CASSFQGYEQYF.

The chain recombines TRBV6-5 with TRBJ2-7; tentatively, D is TRBD1 (5 bases). Trimming took off 11 bases at V and 4 bases at J, with 15 bases between the two ends. This CDR3 region has 12 residues. The germline V gene encodes CDR1 MNHEY and CDR2 SVGAGI. CDR3 DNA sequence: TGTGCCTCTGGACACCTTGAGTACGAGCAGTACTTC. Its translation: CASGHLEYEQYF.

The V and J genes are TRBV28 and TRBJ1-3, with 8 bases fitting TRBD1. V lost 5 bases to trimming and J lost 5 bases; unmatched junction nucleotides: 11. The CDR3 length is 16 residues. The V gene's germline CDR1 is MDHEN and CDR2 SYDVKM. As DNA, the CDR3 is TGTGCCAGCAGTGGCCGGACAGGGCCAGCGAGAAACACCATATATTTT. Its translation: CASSGRTGPARNTIYF.

The V call is TRBV14, the J call TRBJ1-4; weak D call: TRBD1 (6 bases). V dropped 4 bases and J dropped 8 bases, with 20 bases sitting between them. The CDR3 contains 16 residues. Germline V gene lookup returns CDR1 SGHDN and CDR2 FVKESK. CDR3 region: CASSPITDRHGEKLFF. CDR3 nucleotides: TGTGCCAGCAGCCCTATCACCGACAGGCATGGGGAAAAACTGTTTTTT.

The chain has TRBV7-3 and TRBJ2-6; the D gene is possibly TRBD2 (5 bases). Trimming shortened V by 2 bases and J by 0 bases, and 5 bases separated the two germline ends. Germline V gives CDR1 SGHTA, CDR2 FQGTGA. There are 15 residues in the CDR3. Here the CDR3 reads CASSLGSSGANVLTF. The CDR3 DNA reads TGTGCCAGCAGCTTAGGGAGCTCTGGGGCCAACGTCCTGACTTTC.

This chain connects TRBV6-5 to TRBJ2-7; D is perhaps TRBD1 (5 bases). Trimming removed 2 bases at V and 3 bases at J, with 11 bases between. Germline loops: CDR1 MNHEY, CDR2 SVGAGI. The CDR3 length is 14 residues. The CDR3 DNA reads as TGTGCCAGCAGTTACCAGGGAAGGCTCTACGAGCAGTACTTC. Protein: CASSYQGRLYEQYF.